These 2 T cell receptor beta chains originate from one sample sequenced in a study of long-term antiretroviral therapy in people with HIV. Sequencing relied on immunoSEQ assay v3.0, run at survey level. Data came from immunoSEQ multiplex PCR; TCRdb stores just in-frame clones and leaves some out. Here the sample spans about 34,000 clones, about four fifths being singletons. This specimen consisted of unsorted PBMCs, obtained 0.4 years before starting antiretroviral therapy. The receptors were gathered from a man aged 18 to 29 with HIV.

The CDR3: CASSSLAGRGELFF. Written as DNA, the CDR3 is TGTGCCAGCAGCTCGCTAGCGGGAAGAGGGGAGCTGTTTTTT. The gene calls are TRBV7-2 and TRBJ2-2; TRBD2 aligns across 9 bases. CDR3 length: 14 residues. V was clipped by 4 bases and J by 8 bases; unmatched bases: 5. The germline gives CDR1 SGHTA, CDR2 FQGNSA.

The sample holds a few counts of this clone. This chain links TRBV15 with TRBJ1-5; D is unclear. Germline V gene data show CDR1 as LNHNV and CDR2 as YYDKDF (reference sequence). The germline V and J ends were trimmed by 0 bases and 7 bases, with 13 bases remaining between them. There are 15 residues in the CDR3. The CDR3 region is CATSRDAGFGQPQHF. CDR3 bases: TGTGCCACCAGCAGAGATGCCGGGTTTGGCCAGCCCCAGCATTTT.